The rows below give T cell receptor beta chains drawn from one sample of a study of T cell responses to AZD1222 COVID-19 vaccine. Sequencing used immunoSEQ multiplex PCR; TCRdb keeps in-frame clones, though not all of them. The sample records roughly 70,000 clones, 87% being singletons. Sequenced material: peripheral blood, taken 28 days after the second AZD1222 dose. Receptors originate from an adult who received the AZD1222 COVID-19 vaccine. CDR3s include the opening cysteine and the closing phenylalanine or tryptophan. The order of the fields is D gene, J gene, V gene, clone size, CDR3 DNA, CDR3 protein. D genes are given only for firm matches. Rows give clone size only sometimes, using once, few, many, or a class for an expanded clone.

d_call: -; j_call: TRBJ2-1; v_call: TRBV4-3; clone_size: -; cdr3_nt: TGCGCCAGCAGCCAAGGGTCCTACAATGAGCAGTTCTTC; cdr3_aa: CASSQGSYNEQFF
d_call: TRBD1; j_call: TRBJ1-2; v_call: TRBV2; clone_size: -; cdr3_nt: TGTGCCAGCAGTCGACAGGGAAGCTATGGCTACACCTTC; cdr3_aa: CASSRQGSYGYTF
d_call: -; j_call: TRBJ1-2; v_call: TRBV20-1; clone_size: few; cdr3_nt: TGCAGTGCTAGAAACTATGGCTACACCTTC; cdr3_aa: CSARNYGYTF
d_call: -; j_call: TRBJ2-5; v_call: TRBV4-1; clone_size: -; cdr3_nt: TGCGCCAGCAGCAAACAGGGTCTAGAGACCCAGTACTTC; cdr3_aa: CASSKQGLETQYF
d_call: -; j_call: TRBJ2-7; v_call: TRBV7-9; clone_size: -; cdr3_nt: TGTGCCAGCAGCTTATCGGTAGCCTACGAGCAGTACTTC; cdr3_aa: CASSLSVAYEQYF
d_call: -; j_call: TRBJ2-1; v_call: TRBV9; clone_size: -; cdr3_nt: TGTGCCAGCAGCTCTCGAATCGTAGCGGAGCGATACAATGAGCAGTTCTTC; cdr3_aa: CASSSRIVAERYNEQFF
d_call: -; j_call: TRBJ2-7; v_call: TRBV6-5; clone_size: few; cdr3_nt: TGTGCCAGCAGTTCCAGACTCGAGCAGTACTTC; cdr3_aa: CASSSRLEQYF
d_call: TRBD1; j_call: TRBJ1-2; v_call: TRBV18; clone_size: -; cdr3_nt: TGTGCCAGCTCACCACCGCTAGGACAGGGGGTTGTGGACTATGGCTACACCTTC; cdr3_aa: CASSPPLGQGVVDYGYTF
d_call: TRBD1; j_call: TRBJ2-5; v_call: TRBV7-9; clone_size: -; cdr3_nt: TGTGCCAGCAGCCTAGGCACACACAGGGGGTCGGAGACCCAGTACTTC; cdr3_aa: CASSLGTHRGSETQYF
d_call: -; j_call: TRBJ1-2; v_call: TRBV7-6; clone_size: -; cdr3_nt: TGTGCCAGCAGCTTATCCCAGACAGTAAACTATGGCTACACCTTC; cdr3_aa: CASSLSQTVNYGYTF
d_call: -; j_call: TRBJ2-1; v_call: TRBV18; clone_size: -; cdr3_nt: TGTGCCAGCTCACCCGGATCGAGCGCAGCTGAGAATGAGCAGTTCTTC; cdr3_aa: CASSPGSSAAENEQFF
d_call: TRBD2; j_call: TRBJ2-5; v_call: TRBV9; clone_size: -; cdr3_nt: TGTGCCAGCAGCCATGGACTAGCGGGAGATGTGGAGACCCAGTACTTC; cdr3_aa: CASSHGLAGDVETQYF
d_call: -; j_call: TRBJ1-5; v_call: TRBV9; clone_size: -; cdr3_nt: TGTGCCAGCAGCGCGGGCATGTATCAGCCCCAGCATTTT; cdr3_aa: CASSAGMYQPQHF
d_call: TRBD2; j_call: TRBJ2-7; v_call: TRBV4-1; clone_size: -; cdr3_nt: TGCGCCAGCAGCCCTCAAGGGGCTAGCGGACTAAAGCAGTACTTC; cdr3_aa: CASSPQGASGLKQYF
d_call: TRBD2; j_call: TRBJ2-1; v_call: TRBV9; clone_size: many; cdr3_nt: TGTGCCAGCAGCGTTTCGGGACTAGGGGGTATAGAGCAGTTCTTC; cdr3_aa: CASSVSGLGGIEQFF
d_call: TRBD2; j_call: TRBJ2-1; v_call: TRBV7-7; clone_size: -; cdr3_nt: TGTGCCCTGGGGGAGGGAAGGTACAATGAGCAGTTCTTC; cdr3_aa: CALGEGRYNEQFF
d_call: -; j_call: TRBJ1-2; v_call: TRBV2; clone_size: -; cdr3_nt: TGTGCCAGCAGTGAAGCGCTCCGGGGGGGCGGAGGCTACACCTTC; cdr3_aa: CASSEALRGGGGYTF
d_call: -; j_call: TRBJ2-5; v_call: TRBV7-9; clone_size: -; cdr3_nt: TGTGCCAGCAGAGGGGGGAACCAAGAGACCCAGTACTTC; cdr3_aa: CASRGGNQETQYF
d_call: -; j_call: TRBJ2-1; v_call: TRBV27; clone_size: -; cdr3_nt: TGTGCCAGCAGTGTCACTAGTTACCCCTCCTACAATGAGCAGTTCTTC; cdr3_aa: CASSVTSYPSYNEQFF
d_call: -; j_call: TRBJ1-5; v_call: TRBV7-2; clone_size: -; cdr3_nt: TGTGCCAGCAGCTTAGCGGGCAGGAGCAATCAGCCCCAGCATTTT; cdr3_aa: CASSLAGRSNQPQHF
d_call: TRBD2; j_call: TRBJ2-4; v_call: TRBV28; clone_size: once; cdr3_nt: TGTGCCAGCAGTTTTGGAACTAGCGGGAGTATTCTAGCCAAAAACATTCAGTACTTC; cdr3_aa: CASSFGTSGSILAKNIQYF
d_call: -; j_call: TRBJ2-7; v_call: TRBV5-6; clone_size: -; cdr3_nt: TGTGCCAGCAGTTCCGACAGTTACGAGCAGTACTTC; cdr3_aa: CASSSDSYEQYF
d_call: -; j_call: TRBJ1-4; v_call: TRBV30; clone_size: -; cdr3_nt: TGTGCCTGGAGTGAAGGAGTAATCGAAAAACTGTTTTTT; cdr3_aa: CAWSEGVIEKLFF
d_call: -; j_call: TRBJ2-4; v_call: TRBV9; clone_size: -; cdr3_nt: TGTGCCAGCAGCGTAGCGGGGGACATTCAGTACTTC; cdr3_aa: CASSVAGDIQYF
d_call: TRBD2; j_call: TRBJ2-1; v_call: TRBV4-1; clone_size: -; cdr3_nt: TGCGCCAGCAGCCAACGGACTAGCGGAAACAATGAGCAGTTCTTC; cdr3_aa: CASSQRTSGNNEQFF
d_call: -; j_call: TRBJ2-1; v_call: TRBV28; clone_size: -; cdr3_nt: TGTGCCAGCAGTTTACTGGTGAATGAGCAGTTCTTC; cdr3_aa: CASSLLVNEQFF
d_call: TRBD1; j_call: TRBJ1-2; v_call: TRBV18; clone_size: -; cdr3_nt: TGTGCCAGCTCACCTACAGGGGCCCATTGGGGCTACACCTTC; cdr3_aa: CASSPTGAHWGYTF